The entry below describes one T cell receptor (beta chain). Its antigen is as yet unknown. This record belongs to a study of shared clonotypes between healthy human individuals. Study-level findings and limits: Relative to clonotypes present in all four donors, those not shared had lower generation probabilities.

Original analysis: Junction-only immunoSEQ data arrived without quality scores, meaning filtering differed. The assay was immunoSEQ multiplex PCR, and TCRdb's table has in-frame clones only and misses some. That table furnishes V, J and clone size, whereas the DNA furnished D and trimming. The table has fewer than 2.5 million clones, approximately 93% seen once. V gave up 5 bases and J gave up 10 bases, with 12 bases separating them. Germline lookup yields CDR1 DFQATT and CDR2 SNEGSKA (reference sequence). CDR3 length: 11 amino acids. What was sequenced was naive CD4+ T cells from PBMCs. Regarding subset: CD45RA+ positively selected. The rearrangement joins TRBV20-1 to TRBJ2-1; D is unclear. The sequence derives from a man between 18 and 29 years old in good health. Some clones in this sample may be carry-over from other donors' samples. The CDR3 DNA sequence: TGCAGTGCTCCATGGGGTTGGGAGCAGTTCTTC. This codes for CSAPWGWEQFF.